These 4 T cell receptor beta chains came from one sample sequenced in a study of patients and donors after allogeneic stem cell transplantation. TCRdb itself ran the RT-PCR reads through MiXCR, one entry per CDR3 protein. The profile shows approximately 140,000 distinct CDR3 sequences, 30% to 45% of them singletons. The sequencing sample was made of blood, either unsorted or a sorted T cell fraction (not recorded which). These receptors were taken from a human donor who was either an allogeneic HSCT recipient or a stem cell or donor lymphocyte infusion donor (not recorded which). It is not recorded whose cells these are; they may come from a transplant donor.

The table lists this clonotype with a few counts. The V and J genes are TRBV5-5 and TRBJ2-7; 7 bases fit TRBD1. V trimming: 5 bases; J trimming: 5 bases; junction bases outside the gene matches: 7. Germline CDR1 reads SGHKS; CDR2 reads YYEKEE (reference sequence). The CDR3 is 13 amino acids. The CDR3 is CASRTGTVHEQYF. The CDR3 DNA is TGTGCCAGCAGGACCGGGACAGTCCACGAGCAGTACTTC.

V and J are TRBV6-6 and TRBJ1-5, with D unresolved. The length of the CDR3 is 13 residues. V dropped 8 bases and J dropped 3 bases, with 11 bases sitting between them. CDR1 and CDR2 (germline): MNHNY, SVGAGI (reference sequence). This chain's CDR3 is CASFGRFNQPQHF. CDR3 DNA sequence: TGTGCCAGCTTTGGACGCTTCAATCAGCCCCAGCATTTT.

The chain employs TRBV5-1 and TRBJ1-1, with D unresolved. The ends were cut back, 3 bases at V and 4 bases at J, with 13 bases in the middle. The CDR3 is 14 amino acids. Germline CDR1 reads SGHRS; CDR2 reads YFSETQ. CDR3 bases: TGCGCCAGCAGCTCTGGTATCGGGATCACTGAAGCTTTCTTT. It yields the protein CASSSGIGITEAFF. Combining the CDR3 with reference TRBV5-1 and TRBJ1-1 gives the whole variable domain KAGVTQTPRYLIKTRGQQVTLSCSPISGHRSVSWYQQTPGQGLQFLFEYFSETQRNKGNFPGRFSGRQFSNSRSEMNVSTLELGDSALYLCASSSGIGITEAFFGQGTRLTVV.

The chain is built from TRBV12-3 or TRBV12-4 and TRBJ1-2, with 7 bases that match TRBD1. Trimming took 1 base from V and 2 from J; bases not matched to a gene: 1. The length of the CDR3 is 14 residues. This CDR3 reads CASSLGDRNYGYTF. For the CDR3, the DNA is TGTGCCAGCAGTTTAGGGGACAGAAACTATGGCTACACCTTC.